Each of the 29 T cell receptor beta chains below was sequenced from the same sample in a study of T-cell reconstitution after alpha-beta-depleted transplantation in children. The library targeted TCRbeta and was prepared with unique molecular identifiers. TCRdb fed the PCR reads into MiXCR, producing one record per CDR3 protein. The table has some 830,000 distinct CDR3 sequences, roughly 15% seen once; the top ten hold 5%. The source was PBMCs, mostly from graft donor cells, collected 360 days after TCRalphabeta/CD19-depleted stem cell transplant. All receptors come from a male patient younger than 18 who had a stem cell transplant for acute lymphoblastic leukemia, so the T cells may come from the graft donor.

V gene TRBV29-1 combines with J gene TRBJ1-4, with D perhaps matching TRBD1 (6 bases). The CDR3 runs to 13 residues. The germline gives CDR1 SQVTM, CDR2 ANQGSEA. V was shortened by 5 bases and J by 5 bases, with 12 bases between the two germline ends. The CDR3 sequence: CSVRGHENEKLFF. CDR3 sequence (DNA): TGCAGCGTTCGGGGACACGAGAATGAAAAACTGTTTTTT.

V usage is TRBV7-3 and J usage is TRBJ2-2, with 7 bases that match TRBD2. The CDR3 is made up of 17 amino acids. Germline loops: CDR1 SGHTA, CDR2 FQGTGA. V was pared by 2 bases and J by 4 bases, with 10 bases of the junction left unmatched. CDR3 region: CASSLRLAVGGTGELFF. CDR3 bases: TGTGCCAGCAGCTTACGGCTAGCGGTCGGTGGCACCGGGGAGCTGTTTTTT. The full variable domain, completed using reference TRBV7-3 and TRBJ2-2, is GAGVSQTPSNKVTEKGKYVELRCDPISGHTALYWYRQSLGQGPEFLIYFQGTGAADDSGLPNDRFFAVRPEGSVSTLKIQRTERGDSAVYLCASSLRLAVGGTGELFFGEGSRLTVL.

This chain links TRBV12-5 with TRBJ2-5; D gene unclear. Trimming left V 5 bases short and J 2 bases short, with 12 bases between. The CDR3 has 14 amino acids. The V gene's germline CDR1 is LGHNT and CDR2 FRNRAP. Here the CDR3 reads CASGPSIAQETQYF. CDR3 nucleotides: TGTGCTAGTGGTCCTTCGATTGCACAAGAGACCCAGTACTTC.

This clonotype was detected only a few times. In DNA form, the CDR3 reads TGTGCCAGCACCCGGGCACCGGGACTAGCGGGAGGGGTCTCTGGGGCCAACGTCCTGACTTTC. Protein: CASTRAPGLAGGVSGANVLTF. V and J are TRBV6-2 or TRBV6-3 and TRBJ2-6; 16 bases map to TRBD2. This CDR3 contains 21 residues. Trimming took 7 bases from V and 0 from J; bases not matched to a gene: 12. Germline lookup yields CDR1 MNHEY and CDR2 SVGEGT.

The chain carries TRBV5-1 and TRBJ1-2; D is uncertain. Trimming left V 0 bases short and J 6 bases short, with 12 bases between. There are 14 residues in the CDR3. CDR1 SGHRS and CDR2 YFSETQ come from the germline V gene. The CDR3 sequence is CASSLGRNRDGYTF. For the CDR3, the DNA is TGCGCCAGCAGCTTGGGCAGGAATCGGGATGGCTACACCTTC.

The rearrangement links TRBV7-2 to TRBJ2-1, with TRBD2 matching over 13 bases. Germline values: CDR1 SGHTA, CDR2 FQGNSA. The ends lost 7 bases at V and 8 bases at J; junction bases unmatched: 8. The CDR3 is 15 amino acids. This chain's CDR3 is CASILTSGRAHEQFF. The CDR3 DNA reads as TGTGCCAGCATCCTTACTAGCGGGAGGGCCCATGAGCAGTTCTTC. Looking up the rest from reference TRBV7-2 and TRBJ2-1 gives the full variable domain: GAGVSQSPSNKVTEKGKDVELRCDPISGHTALYWYRQSLGQGLEFLIYFQGNSAPDKSGLPSDRFSAERTGGSVSTLTIQRTQQEDSAVYLCASILTSGRAHEQFFGPGTRLTVL.

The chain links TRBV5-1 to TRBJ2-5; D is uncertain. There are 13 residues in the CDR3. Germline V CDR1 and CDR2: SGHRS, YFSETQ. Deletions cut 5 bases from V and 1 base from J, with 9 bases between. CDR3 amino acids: CASSRAPQETQYF. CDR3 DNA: TGCGCCAGCAGTCGGGCACCCCAAGAGACCCAGTACTTC.

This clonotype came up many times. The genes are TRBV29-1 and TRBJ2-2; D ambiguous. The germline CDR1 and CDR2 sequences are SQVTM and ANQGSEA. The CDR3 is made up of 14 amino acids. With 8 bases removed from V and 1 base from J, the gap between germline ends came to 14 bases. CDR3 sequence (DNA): TGCAGCATATATGTCGGATTGAACACCGGGGAGCTGTTTTTT. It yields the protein CSIYVGLNTGELFF.

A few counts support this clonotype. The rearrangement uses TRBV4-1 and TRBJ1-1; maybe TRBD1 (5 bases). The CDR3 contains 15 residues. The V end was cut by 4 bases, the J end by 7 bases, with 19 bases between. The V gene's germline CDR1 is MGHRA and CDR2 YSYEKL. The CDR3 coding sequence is TGCGCCAGCAGCCCCACTGCGCTGGGACCAATTGAAGCTTTCTTT. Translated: CASSPTALGPIEAFF.

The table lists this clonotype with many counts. CDR3 DNA sequence: TGCGCCAGCAGCTTAAGGAACATTCAGTACTTC. Encoded protein: CASSLRNIQYF. The chain carries TRBV5-1 and TRBJ2-4; the D is unclear. The germline V and J ends were trimmed by 2 bases and 7 bases, with 4 bases remaining between them. Germline CDR1 is SGHRS and CDR2 is YFSETQ. CDR3 length: 11 residues.

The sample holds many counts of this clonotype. The CDR3 sequence is CASSLWTGVNQPQHF. The CDR3 coding sequence is TGCGCCAGCAGCTTGTGGACAGGGGTCAATCAGCCCCAGCATTTT. This rearrangement joins TRBV5-1 to TRBJ1-5; TRBD1 matches 9 bases. This CDR3 is 15 amino acids long. Germline loops: CDR1 SGHRS, CDR2 YFSETQ. The ends lost 1 base at V and 3 bases at J; junction bases unmatched: 2.

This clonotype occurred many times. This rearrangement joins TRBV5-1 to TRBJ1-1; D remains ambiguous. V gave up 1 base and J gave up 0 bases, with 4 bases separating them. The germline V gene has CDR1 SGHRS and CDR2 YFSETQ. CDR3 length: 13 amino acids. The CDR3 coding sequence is TGCGCCAGCAGCTTGCCGATGAACACTGAAGCTTTCTTT. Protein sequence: CASSLPMNTEAFF. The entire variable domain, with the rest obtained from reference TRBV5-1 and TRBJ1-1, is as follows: KAGVTQTPRYLIKTRGQQVTLSCSPISGHRSVSWYQQTPGQGLQFLFEYFSETQRNKGNFPGRFSGRQFSNSRSEMNVSTLELGDSALYLCASSLPMNTEAFFGQGTRLTVV.

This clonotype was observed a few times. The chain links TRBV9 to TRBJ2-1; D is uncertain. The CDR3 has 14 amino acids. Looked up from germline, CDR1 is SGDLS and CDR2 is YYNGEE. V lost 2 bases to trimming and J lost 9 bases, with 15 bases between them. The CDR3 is CASSVAPGRSEQFF. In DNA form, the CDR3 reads TGTGCCAGCAGCGTCGCCCCCGGTAGGAGTGAGCAGTTCTTC.

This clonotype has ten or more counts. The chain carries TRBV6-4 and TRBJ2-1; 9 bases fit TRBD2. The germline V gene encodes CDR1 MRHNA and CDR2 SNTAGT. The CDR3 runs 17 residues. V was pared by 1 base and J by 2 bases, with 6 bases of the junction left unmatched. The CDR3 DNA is TGTGCCAGCAGTGACTGCCCGGGACTAGCCACCTACAATGAGCAGTTCTTC. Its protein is CASSDCPGLATYNEQFF.

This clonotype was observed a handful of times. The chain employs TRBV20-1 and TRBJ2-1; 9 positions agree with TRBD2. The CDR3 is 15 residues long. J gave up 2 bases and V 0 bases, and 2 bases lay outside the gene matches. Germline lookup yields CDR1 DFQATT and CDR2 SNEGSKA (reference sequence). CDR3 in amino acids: CSAREAGGPYNEQFF. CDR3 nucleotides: TGCAGTGCTAGAGAAGCGGGAGGCCCCTACAATGAGCAGTTCTTC.

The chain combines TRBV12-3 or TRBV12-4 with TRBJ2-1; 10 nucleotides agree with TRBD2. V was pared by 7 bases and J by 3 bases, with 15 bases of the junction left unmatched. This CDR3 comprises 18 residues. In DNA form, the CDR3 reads TGTGCCAGCACTCCCCGGGACGGAGAGCGGGAGGGCTACAATGAGCAGTTCTTC. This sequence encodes CASTPRDGEREGYNEQFF.

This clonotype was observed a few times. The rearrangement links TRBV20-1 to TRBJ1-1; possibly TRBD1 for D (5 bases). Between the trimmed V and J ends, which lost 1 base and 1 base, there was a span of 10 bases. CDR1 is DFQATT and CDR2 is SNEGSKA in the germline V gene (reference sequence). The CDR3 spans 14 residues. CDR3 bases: TGCAGTGCTAGAGGGGGCAGTCAGAACACTGAAGCTTTCTTT. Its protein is CSARGGSQNTEAFF.

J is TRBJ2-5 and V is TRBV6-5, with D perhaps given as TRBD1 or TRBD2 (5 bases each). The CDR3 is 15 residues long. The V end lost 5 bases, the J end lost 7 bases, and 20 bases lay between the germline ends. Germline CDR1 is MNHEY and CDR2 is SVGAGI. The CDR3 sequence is CASSHRDHRVGTQYF. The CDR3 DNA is TGTGCCAGCAGTCACCGGGACCACCGAGTGGGGACCCAGTACTTC.

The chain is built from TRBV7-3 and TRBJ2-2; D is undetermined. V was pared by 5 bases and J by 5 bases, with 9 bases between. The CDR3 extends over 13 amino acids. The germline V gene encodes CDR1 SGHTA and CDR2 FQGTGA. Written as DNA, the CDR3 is TGTGCCAGCAGCCATACTACAACCGGGGAGCTGTTTTTT. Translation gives CASSHTTTGELFF.

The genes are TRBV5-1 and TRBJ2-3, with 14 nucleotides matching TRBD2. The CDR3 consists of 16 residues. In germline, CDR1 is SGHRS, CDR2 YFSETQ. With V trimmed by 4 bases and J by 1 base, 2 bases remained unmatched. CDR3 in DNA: TGCGCCAGCAGCAAGGGACTAGCGGGGGGCACAGATACGCAGTATTTT. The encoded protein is CASSKGLAGGTDTQYF.

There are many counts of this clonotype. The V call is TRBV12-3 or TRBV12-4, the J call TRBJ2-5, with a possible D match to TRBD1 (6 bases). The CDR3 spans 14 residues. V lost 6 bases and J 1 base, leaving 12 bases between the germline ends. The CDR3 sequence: CASRKQGIQETQYF. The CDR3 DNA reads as TGTGCCAGCAGAAAGCAGGGGATCCAAGAGACCCAGTACTTC.

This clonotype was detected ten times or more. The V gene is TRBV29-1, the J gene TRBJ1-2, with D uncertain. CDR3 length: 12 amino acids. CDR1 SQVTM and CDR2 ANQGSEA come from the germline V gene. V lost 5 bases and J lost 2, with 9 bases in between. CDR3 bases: TGCAGCGTTAACGACGGGAACTATGGCTACACCTTC. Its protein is CSVNDGNYGYTF.

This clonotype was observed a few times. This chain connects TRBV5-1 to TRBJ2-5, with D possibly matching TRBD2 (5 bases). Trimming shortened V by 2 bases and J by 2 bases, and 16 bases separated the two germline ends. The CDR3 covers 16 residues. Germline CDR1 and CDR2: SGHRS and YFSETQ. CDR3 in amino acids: CASSFPPAAPQETQYF. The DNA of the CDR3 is TGCGCCAGCAGCTTCCCCCCAGCGGCGCCGCAAGAGACCCAGTACTTC.

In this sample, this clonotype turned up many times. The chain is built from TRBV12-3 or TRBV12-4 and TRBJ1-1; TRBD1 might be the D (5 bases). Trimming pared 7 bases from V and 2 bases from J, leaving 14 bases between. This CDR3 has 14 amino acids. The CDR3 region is CASTVRGRNTEAFF. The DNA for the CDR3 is TGTGCCAGCACCGTCCGGGGCCGAAACACTGAAGCTTTCTTT.

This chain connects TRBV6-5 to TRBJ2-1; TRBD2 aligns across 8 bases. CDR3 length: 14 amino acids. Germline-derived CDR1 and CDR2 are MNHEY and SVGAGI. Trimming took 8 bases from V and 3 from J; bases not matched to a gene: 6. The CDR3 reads CASLRAGGYNEQFF. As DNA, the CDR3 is TGTGCCAGCCTCCGCGCGGGGGGCTACAATGAGCAGTTCTTC.

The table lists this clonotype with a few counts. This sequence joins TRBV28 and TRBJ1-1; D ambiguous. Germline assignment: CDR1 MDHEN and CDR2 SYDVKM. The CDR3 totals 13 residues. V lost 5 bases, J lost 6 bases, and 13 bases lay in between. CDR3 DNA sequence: TGTGCCAGCAGTGGCCCCGTAAAGGCTGAAGCTTTCTTT. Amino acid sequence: CASSGPVKAEAFF. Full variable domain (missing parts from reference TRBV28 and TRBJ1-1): DVKVTQSSRYLVKRTGEKVFLECVQDMDHENMFWYRQDPGLGLRLIYFSYDVKMKEKGDIPEGYSVSREKKERFSLILESASTNQTSMYLCASSGPVKAEAFFGQGTRLTVV.

The CDR3 is CASSPKGGGWYEQYF. CDR3 DNA sequence: TGTGCCAGCAGCCCGAAGGGAGGAGGATGGTACGAGCAGTACTTC. The J gene is TRBJ2-7, the V gene TRBV13, with a possible D match to TRBD2 (6 bases). This CDR3 has 15 amino acids. Trimming cost V 5 bases and J 4 bases, with 18 bases left between them. Per germline, CDR1 PRHDT and CDR2 FYEKMQ (reference sequence).

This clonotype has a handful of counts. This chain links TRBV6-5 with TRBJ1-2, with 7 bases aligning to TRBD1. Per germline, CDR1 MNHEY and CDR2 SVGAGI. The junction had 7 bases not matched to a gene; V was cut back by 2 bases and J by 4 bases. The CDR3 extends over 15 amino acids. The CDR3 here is CASSYLGDSSYGYTF. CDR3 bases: TGTGCCAGCAGTTACCTGGGGGACAGCTCCTATGGCTACACCTTC.

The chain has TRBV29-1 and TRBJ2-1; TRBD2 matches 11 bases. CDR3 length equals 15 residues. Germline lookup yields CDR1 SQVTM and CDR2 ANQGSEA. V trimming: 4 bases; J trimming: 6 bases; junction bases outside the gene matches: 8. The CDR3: CSVGVLAGVVNEQFF. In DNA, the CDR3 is TGCAGCGTTGGGGTACTAGCGGGAGTTGTCAATGAGCAGTTCTTC.